This T cell receptor beta chain was captured in a study of cytomegalovirus exposure and HLA in healthy donors. Background on the study: The roughly 130 validation repertoires used the same platform as the approximately 670 first-cohort repertoires (as reported by a later analysis). Study results and limitations: With high specificity and sensitivity, the classifier reportedly diagnosed cytomegalovirus status. The listing of some 170 TCR beta chains classed them as cytomegalovirus-associated. Specificity for CMV antigens was confirmed in vitro for a few of the CMV-associated chains.

Comments on this clone: Its cognate antigen is unknown.

Profiling relied on immunoSEQ multiplex PCR, and the TCRdb table lists in-frame clones only, not all of them. The sample records 250,000 to 300,000 clones, almost 90% being singletons. The CDR3 loop spans 16 amino acids. Trimming cost V 4 bases and J 1 base; bases outside gene matches: 8. Germline CDR1 reads SGHNT; CDR2 reads YYREEE (reference sequence). The genes are TRBV5-4 and TRBJ1-1; 9 bases are shared with TRBD1. The sequencing input was PBMCs. The clonotype originates from a woman aged 18-30 years in good health and CMV-seronegative. In DNA, the CDR3 is TGTGCCAGCAGCCGGAAACAGGGGGCGGGGAACACTGAAGCTTTCTTT. Protein product: CASSRKQGAGNTEAFF.